This T cell receptor (beta chain) was found in a study of blood T cells in healthy people across ages. Study-wide background: Per two T cells, template switching captured roughly one barcoded beta molecule. Overall study results and limits: Possibly, changes in expanded clonotypes were confounded because donor CMV status was unknown.

Using a J-beta primer mix together with a sample-barcoded 5' primer, a second PCR was run for about 6 to 11 cycles. A template-switch adaptor that had 12 random nucleotides put a tag on each cDNA molecule. One entry per CDR3 protein, called by TCRdb with MiXCR from the 5' RACE reads. Found here are around 1,100,000 distinct CDR3 sequences, approximately 38% of them singletons; the top ten hold 13%. This CDR3 has 13 amino acids. V shed 1 base and J shed 3 bases, with 10 bases lying between them. CDR1 and CDR2 (germline): DFQATT, SNEGSKA (reference sequence). Sample donors were healthy Caucasian individuals that came from Russia, aged 6 to 90. A word on this clonotype: No antigen is known for it.

The J gene is TRBJ2-7, the V gene TRBV20-1, with D unclear. Sequencing input: blood. The sequence was obtained from a man between 18 and 35 years old in good health. CDR3 protein: CSARGPLDYEQYF. The CDR3 coding sequence is TGCAGTGCTAGAGGACCTTTGGACTACGAGCAGTACTTC.